The sequence of this T cell receptor beta chain was determined in a study of blood T cell repertoires in COVID-19. Study-wide background: From the United States, Italy and Spain came samples of acute and convalescent COVID-19.

The CDR3 extends over 15 amino acids. V shed 3 bases and J 8 bases; nucleotides not matched to a gene: 8. CDR1 is MNHEY, CDR2 SMNVEV, per germline (reference sequence). As handled by the study authors: Amplification from reference gene primers served as the basis for estimated nucleated cell counts. Libraries were prepared by immunoSEQ multiplex PCR; TCRdb keeps only in-frame clonotypes and omits some of them. V and J calls and clone size are copied from that table; D and trimming were computed from the DNA. The sample carries around 140,000 clones, roughly 84% recorded once. The chain uses TRBV27 and TRBJ1-4; 8 bases are shared with TRBD1. The TCR originated in a man in his 60s with acute or convalescent COVID-19. Sequencing used peripheral blood. The CDR3 DNA sequence: TGTGCCAGCAGTTTCGTGGGACAGGAACCCGAAAAACTGTTTTTT. Translating it yields CASSFVGQEPEKLFF.